The entry that follows covers one TCR beta chain sequence. Its antigen remains unidentified. The data belong to a study of cytomegalovirus exposure and HLA in healthy donors. Points from the study as a whole: Presence/absence analyses rested on an assumption that sequencing depth was roughly uniform across donors. In a later analysis, DRB1 alleles had the most associated TCRs; HLA-C alleles the fewest. Later analysis associated a missense DCLRE1C variant with TCR beta V- and J-gene trimming.

Germline V gene data show CDR1 as SGHRS and CDR2 as YFSETQ. The CDR3 contains 14 residues. Although they were nominally healthy when sampled, donors likely had unrecorded immune exposures. Vbeta (60) and Jbeta (13) primers were used in the PCR. TCRdb's copy holds only in-frame clones and misses some; the assay was immunoSEQ multiplex PCR. The table has more than 95,000 clones, over 80% seen once; the top ten hold about 19%. This receptor was obtained from a man aged 18 to 30 in good health and CMV-seropositive. The chain is built from TRBV5-1 and TRBJ2-5, with a possible D match to TRBD2 (6 bases). The J call may be wrong; the DNA end is better matched by TRBJ2-7. The sample was PBMCs. CDR3: CASSLGGANYEQYF. CDR3 in DNA: TGCGCCAGCAGCTTGGGCGGGGCGAACTACGAGCAGTACTTC.